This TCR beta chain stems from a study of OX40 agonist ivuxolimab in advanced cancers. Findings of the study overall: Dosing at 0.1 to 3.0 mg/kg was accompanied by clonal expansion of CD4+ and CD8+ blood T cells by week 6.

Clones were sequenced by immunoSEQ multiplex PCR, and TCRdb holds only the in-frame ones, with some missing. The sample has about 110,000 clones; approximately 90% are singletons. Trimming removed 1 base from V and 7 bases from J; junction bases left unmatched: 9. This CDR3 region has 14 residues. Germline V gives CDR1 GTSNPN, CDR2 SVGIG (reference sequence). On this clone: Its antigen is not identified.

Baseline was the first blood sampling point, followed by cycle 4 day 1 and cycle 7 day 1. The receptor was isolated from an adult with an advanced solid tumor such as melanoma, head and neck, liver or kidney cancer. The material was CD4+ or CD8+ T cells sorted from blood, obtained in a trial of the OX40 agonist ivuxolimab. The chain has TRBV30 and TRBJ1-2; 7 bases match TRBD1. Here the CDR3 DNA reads TGTGCCTGGAGTGCCCAGACAGGGTGGCTTGGCTACACCTTC. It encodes CAWSAQTGWLGYTF. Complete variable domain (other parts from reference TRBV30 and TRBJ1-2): SQTIHQWPATLVQPVGSPLSLECTVEGTSNPNLYWYRQAAGRGLQLLFYSVGIGQISSEVPQNLSASRPQDRQFILSSKKLLLSDSGFYLCAWSAQTGWLGYTFGSGTRLTVV.